The 10 T cell receptor beta chains presented below share a single source sample, sequenced in a study of blood T cell repertoires in COVID-19. TCRdb's copy holds only in-frame clones and misses some; the assay was immunoSEQ multiplex PCR. The repertoire consists of under 100,000 clones, with 89% occurring once and the leading ten covering under 5.5%. Sequencing was done on a sample of peripheral blood. Every receptor here comes from a man in his fifties or sixties with COVID-19, enrolled during active disease.

This clone was counted a single time. V and J are TRBV12-5 and TRBJ2-2; 7 bases match TRBD2. V lost 7 bases to trimming and J lost 3 bases; unmatched junction nucleotides: 14. Germline V gene lookup returns CDR1 LGHNT and CDR2 FRNRAP. The CDR3 is made up of 17 amino acids. The CDR3 region is CASAPKREGGDTGELFF. The CDR3 DNA is TGTGCTAGTGCCCCGAAAAGGGAGGGTGGGGACACCGGGGAGCTGTTTTTT.

The chain joins TRBV7-9 to TRBJ1-1; 7 nucleotides match TRBD1. Germline CDR1 and CDR2: SEHNR and FQNEAQ (reference sequence). V trimming: 2 bases; J trimming: 11 bases; junction bases outside the gene matches: 5. This CDR3 comprises 12 residues. The CDR3 sequence: CASSLLTGVAFF. CDR3 bases: TGTGCCAGCAGCTTACTAACAGGGGTGGCTTTCTTT.

For the CDR3, the DNA is TGTGCCAGTAGTAGACAGACCGGGGAGCTGTTTTTT. Translating it yields CASSRQTGELFF. The rearrangement links TRBV19 to TRBJ2-2; weak D call: TRBD1 (5 bases). With 4 bases removed from V and 5 bases from J, the gap between germline ends came to 5 bases. The CDR3 length is 12 residues. Germline loops: CDR1 LNHDA, CDR2 SQIVND (reference sequence). Based on the CDR3 plus reference TRBV19 and TRBJ2-2, the full variable domain is DGGITQSPKYLFRKEGQNVTLSCEQNLNHDAMYWYRQDPGQGLRLIYYSQIVNDFQKGDIAEGYSVSREKKESFPLTVTSAQKNPTAFYLCASSRQTGELFFGEGSRLTVL.

This chain links TRBV4-1 with TRBJ1-1; 10 bases fit TRBD1. Germline V gene sequence: CDR1 MGHRA, CDR2 YSYEKL. Trimming at V came to 2 bases and at J to 3 bases, leaving 3 bases not matched to a gene. The CDR3 has 15 residues. CDR3 nucleotides: TGCGCCAGCAGCCAAAAGGGGACAGGGGACACTGAAGCTTTCTTT. Its translation is CASSQKGTGDTEAFF.

The chain uses TRBV30 and TRBJ1-5; D is possibly TRBD1 (5 bases). The V end was cut by 5 bases, the J end by 7 bases, with 15 bases between. Germline-derived CDR1 and CDR2 are GTSNPN and SVGIG (reference sequence). The CDR3 sequence is 13 residues long. As DNA, the CDR3 is TGTGCCTGGGGAATCCGGGGGTACCAGCCCCAGCATTTT. This translates into CAWGIRGYQPQHF. Combining the CDR3 with reference TRBV30 and TRBJ1-5 gives the whole variable domain SQTIHQWPATLVQPVGSPLSLECTVEGTSNPNLYWYRQAAGRGLQLLFYSVGIGQISSEVPQNLSASRPQDRQFILSSKKLLLSDSGFYLCAWGIRGYQPQHFGDGTRLSIL.

V is TRBV29-1 and J is TRBJ2-1; TRBD2 agrees at 7 bases. Germline lookup yields CDR1 SQVTM and CDR2 ANQGSEA. Trimming took 3 bases from V and 11 from J; bases not matched to a gene: 1. The CDR3 is 10 amino acids. CDR3 loop: CSVDGGKQFF. In DNA form, the CDR3 reads TGCAGCGTTGACGGGGGGAAGCAGTTCTTC.

This clone was seen more than once but under ten times. The chain uses TRBV5-4 and TRBJ2-2; 8 nucleotides align to TRBD2. The CDR3 runs 16 residues. Germline CDR1 reads SGHNT; CDR2 reads YYREEE (reference sequence). The V and J ends lost 0 bases and 5 bases, in that order; junction bases with no gene match: 6. CDR3 amino acids: CASSLVAGLETGELFF. The CDR3 region has the DNA TGTGCCAGCAGCTTGGTGGCGGGACTAGAAACCGGGGAGCTGTTTTTT.

Points on this clone: The identical CDR3 is also encoded by other nucleotide sequences in the sample. The chain links TRBV5-1 to TRBJ1-1; no firm D call. The germline gives CDR1 SGHRS, CDR2 YFSETQ. CDR3 size: 13 residues. Trimming pared 4 bases from V and 1 base from J, leaving 8 bases between. The CDR3 here is CASSRSGNTEAFF. The CDR3 nucleotides read TGCGCCAGCAGCCGTTCGGGGAACACTGAAGCTTTCTTT. Supplemented by reference TRBV5-1 and TRBJ1-1, the full variable domain reads KAGVTQTPRYLIKTRGQQVTLSCSPISGHRSVSWYQQTPGQGLQFLFEYFSETQRNKGNFPGRFSGRQFSNSRSEMNVSTLELGDSALYLCASSRSGNTEAFFGQGTRLTVV.

This clone was counted only a few times. The rearrangement uses TRBV29-1 and TRBJ1-1; perhaps TRBD1 as D (5 bases). Trimming left V 4 bases short and J 4 bases short, with 10 bases between. The CDR3 totals 12 residues. CDR1 is SQVTM and CDR2 is ANQGSEA in the germline V gene. The CDR3 here is CSVGQGPTEAFF. CDR3 sequence (DNA): TGCAGCGTTGGTCAGGGCCCCACTGAAGCTTTCTTT.

The chain uses TRBV19 and TRBJ2-1; D might be TRBD2 (5 bases). This CDR3 is built from 15 residues. Germline assignment: CDR1 LNHDA and CDR2 SQIVND (reference sequence). V lost 8 bases, J lost 8 bases, and 22 bases lay in between. The CDR3 region is CASRQSTWRWDEQFF. The CDR3, as DNA: TGTGCCAGTCGCCAGAGTACCTGGAGGTGGGATGAGCAGTTCTTC.